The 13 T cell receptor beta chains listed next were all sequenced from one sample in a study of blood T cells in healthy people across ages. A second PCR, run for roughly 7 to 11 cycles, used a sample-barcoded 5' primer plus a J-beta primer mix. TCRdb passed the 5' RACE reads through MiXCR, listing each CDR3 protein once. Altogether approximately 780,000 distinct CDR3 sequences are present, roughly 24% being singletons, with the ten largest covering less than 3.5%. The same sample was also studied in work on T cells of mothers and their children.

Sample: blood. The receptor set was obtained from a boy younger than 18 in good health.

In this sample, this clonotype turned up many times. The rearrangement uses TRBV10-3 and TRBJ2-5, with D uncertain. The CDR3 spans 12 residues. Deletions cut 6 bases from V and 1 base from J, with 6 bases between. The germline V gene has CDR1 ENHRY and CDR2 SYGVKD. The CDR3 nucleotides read TGTGCCATCAGGGGCAGCCAAGAGACCCAGTACTTC. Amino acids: CAIRGSQETQYF.

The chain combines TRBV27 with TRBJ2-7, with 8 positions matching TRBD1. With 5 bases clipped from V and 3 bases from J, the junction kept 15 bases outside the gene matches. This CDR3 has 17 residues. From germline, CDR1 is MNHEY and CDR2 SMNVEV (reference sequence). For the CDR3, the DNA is TGTGCCAGCAGTCCCCCCCTTCGACAGGGGTCCGTCTACGAGCAGTACTTC. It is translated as CASSPPLRQGSVYEQYF.

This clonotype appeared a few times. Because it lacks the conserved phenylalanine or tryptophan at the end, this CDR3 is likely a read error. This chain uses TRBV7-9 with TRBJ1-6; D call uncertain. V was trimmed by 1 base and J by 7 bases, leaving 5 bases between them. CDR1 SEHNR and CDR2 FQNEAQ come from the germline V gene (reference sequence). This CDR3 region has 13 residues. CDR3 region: CASSLETNSPLHL. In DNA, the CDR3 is TGTGCCAGCAGCTTAGAAACAAATTCACCCCTCCACCTT.

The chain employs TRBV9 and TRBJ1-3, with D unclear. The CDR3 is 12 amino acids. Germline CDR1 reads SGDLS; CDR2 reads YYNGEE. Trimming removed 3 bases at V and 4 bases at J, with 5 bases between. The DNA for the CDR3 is TGTGCCAGCAGCGATCTAGGAAACACCATATATTTT. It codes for CASSDLGNTIYF. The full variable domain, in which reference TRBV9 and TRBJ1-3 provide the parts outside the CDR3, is DSGVTQTPKHLITATGQRVTLRCSPRSGDLSVYWYQQSLDQGLQFLIQYYNGEERAKGNILERFSAQQFPDLHSELNLSSLELGDSALYFCASSDLGNTIYFGEGSWLTVV.

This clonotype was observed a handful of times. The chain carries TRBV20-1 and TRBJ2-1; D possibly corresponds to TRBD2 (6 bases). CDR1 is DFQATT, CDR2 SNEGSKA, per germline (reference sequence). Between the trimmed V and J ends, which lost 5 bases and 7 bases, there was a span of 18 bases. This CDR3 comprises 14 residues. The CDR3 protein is CSAALGSAGNEQFF. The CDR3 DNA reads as TGCAGTGCTGCCCTCGGGAGCGCGGGGAATGAGCAGTTCTTC.

The CDR3 reads CASSPRQLRETQYF. The CDR3, as DNA: TGTGCCAGCAGTCCCCGACAGCTAAGGGAGACCCAGTACTTC. The J gene is TRBJ2-5, the V gene TRBV12-3 or TRBV12-4, with a weak D call TRBD1 (5 bases). This CDR3 is 14 amino acids long. Trimming removed 5 bases from V and 5 bases from J, with 15 bases in between.

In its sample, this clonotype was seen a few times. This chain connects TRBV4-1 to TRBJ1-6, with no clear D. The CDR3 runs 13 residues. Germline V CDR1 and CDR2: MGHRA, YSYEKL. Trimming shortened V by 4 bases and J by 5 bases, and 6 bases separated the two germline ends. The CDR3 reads CASSRQDNSPLHF. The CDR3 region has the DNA TGCGCCAGCAGCCGGCAGGATAATTCACCCCTCCACTTT.

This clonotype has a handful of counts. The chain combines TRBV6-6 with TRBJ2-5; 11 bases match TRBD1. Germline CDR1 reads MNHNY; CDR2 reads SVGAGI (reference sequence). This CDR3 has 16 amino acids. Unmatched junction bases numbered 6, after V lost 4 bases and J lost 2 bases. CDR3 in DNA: TGTGCCAGCAGTTCACCGGACAGGGGGCTACAAGAGACCCAGTACTTC. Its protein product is CASSSPDRGLQETQYF.

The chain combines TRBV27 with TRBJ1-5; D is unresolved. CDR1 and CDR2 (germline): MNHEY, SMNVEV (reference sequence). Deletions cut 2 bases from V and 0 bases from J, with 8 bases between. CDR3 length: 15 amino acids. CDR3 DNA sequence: TGTGCCAGCAGTTTAGGGGTCGATAGCAATCAGCCCCAGCATTTT. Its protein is CASSLGVDSNQPQHF.

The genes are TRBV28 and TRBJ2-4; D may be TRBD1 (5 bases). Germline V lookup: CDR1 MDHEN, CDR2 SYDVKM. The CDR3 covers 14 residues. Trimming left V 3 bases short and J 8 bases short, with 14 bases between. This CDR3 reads CASSLGHLRHIQYF. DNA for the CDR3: TGTGCCAGCAGTTTGGGGCACCTTAGGCACATTCAGTACTTC.

CDR3 bases: TGTGCCAGCAGTGACCCCCGGGACTCGAACAATGAGCAGTTCTTC. This translates into CASSDPRDSNNEQFF. The V gene is TRBV2, the J gene TRBJ2-1; D perhaps matches TRBD2 (6 bases). The CDR3 runs to 15 residues. In germline, CDR1 is SNHLY, CDR2 FYNNEI. The ends were cut back, 3 bases at V and 5 bases at J, with 14 bases in the middle.

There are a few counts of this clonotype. The CDR3 coding sequence is TGTGCCAGCACCCAGGGGACCGTCAATGAAAAACTGTTTTTT. Translation gives CASTQGTVNEKLFF. The chain uses TRBV12-3 or TRBV12-4 and TRBJ1-4, with D possibly TRBD1 on 6 matching bases. The CDR3 consists of 14 residues. V gave up 7 bases and J gave up 5 bases, with 14 bases separating them.

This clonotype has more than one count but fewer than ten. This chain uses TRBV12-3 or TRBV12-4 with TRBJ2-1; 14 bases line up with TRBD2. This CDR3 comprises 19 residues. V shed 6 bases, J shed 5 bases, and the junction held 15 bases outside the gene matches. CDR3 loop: CASSRRLAGGPRDHNEQFF. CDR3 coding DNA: TGTGCCAGCAGCCGACGACTAGCGGGGGGGCCTCGGGACCACAATGAGCAGTTCTTC.